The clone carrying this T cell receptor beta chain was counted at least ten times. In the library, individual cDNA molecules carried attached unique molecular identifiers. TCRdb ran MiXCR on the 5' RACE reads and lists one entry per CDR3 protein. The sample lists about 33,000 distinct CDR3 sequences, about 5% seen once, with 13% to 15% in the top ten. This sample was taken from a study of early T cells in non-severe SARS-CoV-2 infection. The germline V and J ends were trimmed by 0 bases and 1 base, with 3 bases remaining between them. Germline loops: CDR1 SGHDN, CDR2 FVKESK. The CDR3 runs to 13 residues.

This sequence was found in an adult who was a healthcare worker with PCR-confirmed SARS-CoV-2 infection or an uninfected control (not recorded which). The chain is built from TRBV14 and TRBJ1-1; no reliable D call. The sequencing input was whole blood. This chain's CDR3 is CASSQDRNTEAFF. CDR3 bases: TGTGCCAGCAGCCAAGATAGGAACACTGAAGCTTTCTTT.